Detailed here is one T cell receptor beta chain. The data are from a study of blood T cell repertoires in COVID-19. About the study: PBMCs, B-cell-depleted T cells, or T cells were the source of the cDNA or gDNA that made up the material.

Original methodology: Counts of nucleated cells, estimated from reference gene primer amplification, were obtained. The protocol was immunoSEQ multiplex PCR, while the TCRdb copy is restricted to in-frame clones and leaves out a portion. V and J calls and clone size are given by that table; D and trimming were obtained from the DNA. This sample has approximately 210,000 clones, with just over 85% found just once. The CDR3 is made up of 14 amino acids. Germline CDR1 is GTSNPN and CDR2 is SVGIG (reference sequence). The junction had 7 bases not matched to a gene; V was cut back by 3 bases and J by 6 bases.

The gene calls are TRBV30 and TRBJ2-1, with 8 bases matching TRBD1. The TCR originated in a man under 40 who had recovered from COVID-19. Sequencing input: peripheral blood. The CDR3 DNA sequence: TGTGCCTGGAGACGGACAGGGAACATCAATGAGCAGTTCTTC. It yields the protein CAWRRTGNINEQFF.